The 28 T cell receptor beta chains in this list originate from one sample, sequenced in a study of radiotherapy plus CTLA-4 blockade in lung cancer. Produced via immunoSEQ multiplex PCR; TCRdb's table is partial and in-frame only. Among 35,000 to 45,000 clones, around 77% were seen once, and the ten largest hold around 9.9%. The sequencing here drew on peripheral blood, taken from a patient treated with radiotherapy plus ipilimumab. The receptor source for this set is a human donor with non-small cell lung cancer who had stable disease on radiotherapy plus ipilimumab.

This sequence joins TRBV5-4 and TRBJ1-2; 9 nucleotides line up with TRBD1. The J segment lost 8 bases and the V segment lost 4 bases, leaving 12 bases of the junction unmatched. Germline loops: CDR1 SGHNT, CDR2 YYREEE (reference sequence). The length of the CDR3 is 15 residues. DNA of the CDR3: TGTGCCAGCAGCCCCCGGGACAGGGATTACCGCGGCTACACCTTC. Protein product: CASSPRDRDYRGYTF. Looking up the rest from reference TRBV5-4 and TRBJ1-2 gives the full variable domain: ETGVTQSPTHLIKTRGQQVTLRCSSQSGHNTVSWYQQALGQGPQFIFQYYREEENGRGNFPPRFSGLQFPNYSSELNVNALELDDSALYLCASSPRDRDYRGYTFGSGTRLTVV.

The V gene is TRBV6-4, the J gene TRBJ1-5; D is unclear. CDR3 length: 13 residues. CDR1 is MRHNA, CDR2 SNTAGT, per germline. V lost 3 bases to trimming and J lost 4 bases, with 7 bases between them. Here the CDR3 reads CASSEGGNQPQHF. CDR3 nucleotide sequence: TGTGCCAGCAGTGAAGGAGGGAATCAGCCCCAGCATTTT.

The CDR3 is CASSLEGQGKETQYF. The CDR3, as DNA: TGTGCCAGCAGCTTAGAGGGACAGGGGAAAGAGACCCAGTACTTC. The chain links TRBV7-9 to TRBJ2-5, with 10 bases aligning to TRBD1. The CDR3 consists of 15 residues. V dropped 1 base and J dropped 3; count of bases not matched to a gene: 2. From germline, CDR1 is SEHNR and CDR2 FQNEAQ (reference sequence).

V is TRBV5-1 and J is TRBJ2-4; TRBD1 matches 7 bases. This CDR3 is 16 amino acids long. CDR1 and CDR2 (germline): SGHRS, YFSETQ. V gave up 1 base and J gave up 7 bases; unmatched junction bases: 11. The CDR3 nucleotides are TGCGCCAGCAGCTTGAATAGTCTGGGACAGAGTAACATTCAGTACTTC. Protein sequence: CASSLNSLGQSNIQYF.

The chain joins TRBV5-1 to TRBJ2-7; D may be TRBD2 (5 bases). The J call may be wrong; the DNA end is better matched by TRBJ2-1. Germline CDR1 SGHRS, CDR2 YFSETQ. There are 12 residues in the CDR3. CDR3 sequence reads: CASRQTNNEQFF. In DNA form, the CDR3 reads TGCGCCAGCAGACAGACTAACAATGAGCAGTTCTTC.

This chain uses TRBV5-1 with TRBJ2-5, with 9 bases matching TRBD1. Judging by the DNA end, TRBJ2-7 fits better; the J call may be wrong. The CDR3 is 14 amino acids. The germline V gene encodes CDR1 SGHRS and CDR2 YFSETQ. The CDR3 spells CASSTGQGLFEQYF. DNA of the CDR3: TGCGCCAGCAGTACGGGACAGGGATTGTTCGAGCAGTACTTC.

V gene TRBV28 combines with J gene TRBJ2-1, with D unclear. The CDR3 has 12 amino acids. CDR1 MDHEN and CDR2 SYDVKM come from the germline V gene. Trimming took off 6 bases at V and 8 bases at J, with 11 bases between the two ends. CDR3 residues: CASSSYNDEQFF. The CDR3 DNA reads TGTGCCAGCAGCTCATACAACGATGAGCAGTTCTTC. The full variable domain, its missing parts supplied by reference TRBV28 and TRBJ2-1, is DVKVTQSSRYLVKRTGEKVFLECVQDMDHENMFWYRQDPGLGLRLIYFSYDVKMKEKGDIPEGYSVSREKKERFSLILESASTNQTSMYLCASSSYNDEQFFGPGTRLTVL.

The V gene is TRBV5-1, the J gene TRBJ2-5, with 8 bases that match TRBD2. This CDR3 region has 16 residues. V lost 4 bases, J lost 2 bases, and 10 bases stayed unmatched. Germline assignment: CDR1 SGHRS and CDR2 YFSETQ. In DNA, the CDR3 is TGCGCCAGCAGCGCCTTAGCGGGGCGGGGGCAAGAGACCCAGTACTTC. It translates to CASSALAGRGQETQYF.

The CDR3 DNA reads as TGTGCCAGCGAGTTTATCATGAACTCCTACGAGCAGTACTTC. Amino acid sequence: CASEFIMNSYEQYF. The gene calls are TRBV2 and TRBJ2-7; D call uncertain. Germline CDR1 is SNHLY and CDR2 is FYNNEI. The CDR3 has 14 residues. V lost 8 bases, J lost 0 bases, and 14 bases lay in between.

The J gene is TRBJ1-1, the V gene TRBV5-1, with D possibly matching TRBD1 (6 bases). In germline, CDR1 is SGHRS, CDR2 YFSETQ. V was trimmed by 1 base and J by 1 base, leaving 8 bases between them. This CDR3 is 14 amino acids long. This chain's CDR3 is CASSLQGTNTEAFF. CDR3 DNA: TGCGCCAGCAGCTTGCAGGGGACGAACACTGAAGCTTTCTTT. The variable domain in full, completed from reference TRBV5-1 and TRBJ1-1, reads KAGVTQTPRYLIKTRGQQVTLSCSPISGHRSVSWYQQTPGQGLQFLFEYFSETQRNKGNFPGRFSGRQFSNSRSEMNVSTLELGDSALYLCASSLQGTNTEAFFGQGTRLTVV.

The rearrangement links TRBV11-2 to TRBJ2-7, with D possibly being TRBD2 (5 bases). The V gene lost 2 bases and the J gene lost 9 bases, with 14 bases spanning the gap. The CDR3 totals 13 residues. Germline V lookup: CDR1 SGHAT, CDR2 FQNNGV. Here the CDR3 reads CASSLTAIAGQYF. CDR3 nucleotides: TGTGCCAGCAGCTTAACGGCGATTGCGGGGCAGTACTTC.

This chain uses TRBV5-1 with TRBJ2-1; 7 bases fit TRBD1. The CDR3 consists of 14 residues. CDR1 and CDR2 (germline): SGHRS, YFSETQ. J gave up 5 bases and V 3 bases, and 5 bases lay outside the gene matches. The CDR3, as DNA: TGCGCCAGCAGCTCCCGACAGGGCGACAATGAGCAGTTCTTC. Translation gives CASSSRQGDNEQFF.

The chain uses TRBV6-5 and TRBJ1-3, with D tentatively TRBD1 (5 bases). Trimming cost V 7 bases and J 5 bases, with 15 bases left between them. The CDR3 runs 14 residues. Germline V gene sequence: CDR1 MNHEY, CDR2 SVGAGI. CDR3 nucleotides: TGTGCCAGCACCAGCAGCGGGGGGAGAAACACCATATATTTT. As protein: CASTSSGGRNTIYF.

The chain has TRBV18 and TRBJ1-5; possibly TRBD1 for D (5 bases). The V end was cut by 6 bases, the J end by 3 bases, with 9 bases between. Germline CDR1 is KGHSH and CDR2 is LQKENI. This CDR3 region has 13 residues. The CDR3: CASSDSFNQPQHF. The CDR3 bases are TGTGCCAGCTCCGACAGTTTCAATCAGCCCCAGCATTTT.

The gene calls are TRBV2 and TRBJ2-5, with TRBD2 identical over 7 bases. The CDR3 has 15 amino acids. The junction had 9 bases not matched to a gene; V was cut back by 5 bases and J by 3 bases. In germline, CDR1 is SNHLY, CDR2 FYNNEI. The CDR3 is CASSPGLRIEETQYF. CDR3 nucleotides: TGTGCCAGCAGTCCGGGACTAAGGATCGAAGAGACCCAGTACTTC.

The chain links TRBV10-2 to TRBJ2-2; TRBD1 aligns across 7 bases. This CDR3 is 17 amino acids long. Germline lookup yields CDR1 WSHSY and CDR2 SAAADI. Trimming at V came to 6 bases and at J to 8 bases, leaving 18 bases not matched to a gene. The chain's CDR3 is CASSPTIRGREKGELFF. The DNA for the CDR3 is TGCGCCAGCAGCCCCACTATAAGGGGGCGCGAGAAGGGGGAGCTGTTTTTT.

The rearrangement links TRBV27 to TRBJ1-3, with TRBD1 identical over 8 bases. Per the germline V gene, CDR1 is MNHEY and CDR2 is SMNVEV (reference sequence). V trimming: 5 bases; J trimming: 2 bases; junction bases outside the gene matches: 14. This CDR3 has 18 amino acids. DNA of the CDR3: TGTGCCAGCAGTCTGTTTAAGGGACAGGCTCAGCCTGGAAACACCATATATTTT. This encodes CASSLFKGQAQPGNTIYF.

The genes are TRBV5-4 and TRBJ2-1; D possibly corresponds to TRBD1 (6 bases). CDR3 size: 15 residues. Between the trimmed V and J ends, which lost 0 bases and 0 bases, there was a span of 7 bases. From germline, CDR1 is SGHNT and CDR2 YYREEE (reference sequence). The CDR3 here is CASSLVGASYNEQFF. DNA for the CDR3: TGTGCCAGCAGCTTGGTGGGGGCCTCCTACAATGAGCAGTTCTTC.

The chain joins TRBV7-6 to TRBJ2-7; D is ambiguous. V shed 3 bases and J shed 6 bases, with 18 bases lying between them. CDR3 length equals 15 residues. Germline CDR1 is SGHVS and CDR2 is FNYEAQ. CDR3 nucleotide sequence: TGTGCCAGCAGCTTCAAAAGAACAGTCGGATTCGAGCAGTACTTC. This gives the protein CASSFKRTVGFEQYF.

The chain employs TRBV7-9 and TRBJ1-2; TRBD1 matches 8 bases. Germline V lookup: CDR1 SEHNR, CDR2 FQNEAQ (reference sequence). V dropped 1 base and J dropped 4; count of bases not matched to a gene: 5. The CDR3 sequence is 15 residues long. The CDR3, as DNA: TGTGCCAGCAGCTTAGACAGGGGGTACGGCTATGGCTACACCTTC. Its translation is CASSLDRGYGYGYTF. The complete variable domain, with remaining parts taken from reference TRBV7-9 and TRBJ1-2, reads DTGVSQNPRHKITKRGQNVTFRCDPISEHNRLYWYRQTLGQGPEFLTYFQNEAQLEKSRLLSDRFSAERPKGSFSTLEIQRTEQGDSAMYLCASSLDRGYGYGYTFGSGTRLTVV.

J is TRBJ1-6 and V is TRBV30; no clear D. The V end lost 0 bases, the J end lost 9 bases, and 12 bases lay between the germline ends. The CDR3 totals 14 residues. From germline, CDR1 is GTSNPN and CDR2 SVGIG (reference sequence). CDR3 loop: CAWSVTGNGSPLHF. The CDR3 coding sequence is TGTGCCTGGAGTGTAACCGGGAACGGTTCACCCCTCCACTTT. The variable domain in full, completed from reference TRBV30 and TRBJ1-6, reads SQTIHQWPATLVQPVGSPLSLECTVEGTSNPNLYWYRQAAGRGLQLLFYSVGIGQISSEVPQNLSASRPQDRQFILSSKKLLLSDSGFYLCAWSVTGNGSPLHFGNGTRLTVT.

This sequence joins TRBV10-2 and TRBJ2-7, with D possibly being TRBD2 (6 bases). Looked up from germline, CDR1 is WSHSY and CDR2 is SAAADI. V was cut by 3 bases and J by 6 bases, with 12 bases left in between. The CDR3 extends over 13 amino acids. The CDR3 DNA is TGCGCCAGCAGTGAAGGCGGGGTCGCCGAGCAGTACTTC. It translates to CASSEGGVAEQYF.

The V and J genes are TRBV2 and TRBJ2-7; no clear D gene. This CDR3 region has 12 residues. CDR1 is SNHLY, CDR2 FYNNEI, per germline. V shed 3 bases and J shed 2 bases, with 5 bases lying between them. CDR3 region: CASSEQAYEQYF. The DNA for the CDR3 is TGTGCCAGCAGTGAGCAGGCCTACGAGCAGTACTTC.

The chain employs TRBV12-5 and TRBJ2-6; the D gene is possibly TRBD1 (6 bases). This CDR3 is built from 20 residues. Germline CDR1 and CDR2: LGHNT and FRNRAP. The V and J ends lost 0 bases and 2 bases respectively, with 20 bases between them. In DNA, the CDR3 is TGTGCTAGTGGTTTGGTAGTAAAGCAGGGGCTGTCTACTGGGGCCAACGTCCTGACTTTC. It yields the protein CASGLVVKQGLSTGANVLTF. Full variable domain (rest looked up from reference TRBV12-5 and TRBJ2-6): DARVTQTPRHKVTEMGQEVTMRCQPILGHNTVFWYRQTMMQGLELLAYFRNRAPLDDSGMPKDRFSAEMPDATLATLKIQPSEPRDSAVYFCASGLVVKQGLSTGANVLTFGAGSRLTVL.

CDR3 sequence reads: CASSLAVRGTSGANTGELFF. CDR3 DNA: TGTGCCAGCAGCTTAGCGGTGAGGGGGACTAGCGGGGCGAACACCGGGGAGCTGTTTTTT. The V gene is TRBV7-8, the J gene TRBJ2-2; 13 positions agree with TRBD2. Germline V CDR1 and CDR2: SGHVS, FQNEAQ. This CDR3 spans 20 amino acids. V shed 0 bases, J shed 0 bases, and the junction held 7 bases outside the gene matches. Combining the CDR3 with reference TRBV7-8 and TRBJ2-2 gives the whole variable domain GAGVSQSPRYKVAKRGQDVALRCDPISGHVSLFWYQQALGQGPEFLTYFQNEAQLDKSGLPSDRFFAERPEGSVSTLKIQRTQQEDSAVYLCASSLAVRGTSGANTGELFFGEGSRLTVL.

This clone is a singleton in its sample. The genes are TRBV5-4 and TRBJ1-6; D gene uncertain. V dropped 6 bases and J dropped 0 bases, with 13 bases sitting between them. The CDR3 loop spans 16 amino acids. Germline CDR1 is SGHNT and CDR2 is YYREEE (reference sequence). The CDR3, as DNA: TGTGCCAGCACCCTAAGCGGGAGCTCCTATAATTCACCCCTCCACTTT. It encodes CASTLSGSSYNSPLHF.

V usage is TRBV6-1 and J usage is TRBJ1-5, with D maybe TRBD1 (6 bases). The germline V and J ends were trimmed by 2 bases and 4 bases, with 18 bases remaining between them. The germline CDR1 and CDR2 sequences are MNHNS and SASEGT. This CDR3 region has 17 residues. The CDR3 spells CASSEYPPGTLNQPQHF. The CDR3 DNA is TGTGCCAGCAGTGAATACCCGCCCGGGACACTAAATCAGCCCCAGCATTTT.

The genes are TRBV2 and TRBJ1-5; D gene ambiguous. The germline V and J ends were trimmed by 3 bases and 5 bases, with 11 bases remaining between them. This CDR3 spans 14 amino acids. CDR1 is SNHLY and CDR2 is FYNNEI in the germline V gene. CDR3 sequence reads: CASSDRISHQPQHF. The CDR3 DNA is TGTGCCAGCAGTGACAGGATTTCGCATCAGCCCCAGCATTTT.